This T cell receptor beta chain was observed in a study of blood T cell dynamics during melanoma immunotherapy (dated by TCRdb to the early 2020s). Study-level background: Patients with metastatic melanoma were treated with first-line pembrolizumab or nivolumab plus ipilimumab as standard of care in the United Kingdom. To find early correlates of response, peripheral T cell receptor repertoires were profiled in metastatic melanoma patients before and after one cycle of checkpoint inhibitor therapy. The training cohort was made up of consecutive patients, while a further independent group of patients from the same centre was pooled to form an external validation set. The paper's findings and limits, for the study overall: The relatively small sample size was acknowledged as something that could potentially limit how far the results can be generalized. Whether the T cell clones behind the repertoire changes were melanoma-specific or instead reflected general immune activation was something the study could not determine. Unlike progressors, patients who went on to achieve disease control showed a bifurcated reorganization of the PBMC repertoire at W3, with either increased clonality or increased diversity.

From cysteine to phenylalanine, the CDR3 is 16 amino acids long. Only the CDR3 DNA is retained, 48 bases long and in frame from the first base. Relative to germline, V is 4 bases shorter and J is 0 bases shorter, with 16 bases between their ends. CDR1 and CDR2 are drawn from the germline V gene (reference sequence): LNHDA, SQIVND. The table lists this clone with a count of one. Its antigen is currently not known. Within one base of it there is no much larger clone, and no base qualities were kept. The sample's time point label is to be understood as: pre-treatment baseline. Blood was sampled before treatment (T0) and at week 3 (W3), after the first cycle of checkpoint blockade. Except for a couple of patients with rapid clinical progression, response was assessed 12 weeks after the first infusion by RECIST 1.1; disease control meant complete response, partial response or stable disease. Patients were not eligible if they had prior systemic cancer treatment, concomitant immunosuppressant therapy or synchronous other active malignancies. TCR beta was sequenced in both bulk PBMC and plasma cell-free DNA in order to track circulating cells as well as T cell turnover. Lymphoprep and SepMate tubes were used to isolate PBMC from blood, and red cell lysis was then performed. QIAamp DNA Blood Mini kits were used to extract DNA from both PBMC and sorted T cell subsets.

For every bulk PBMC sample, a fixed 350 ng of DNA was loaded. TCR beta CDR3 sequences were amplified from genomic DNA using the immunoSEQ TCRb Assay kit according to manufacturer instructions. The KAPA Library Quantification Kit for Illumina platforms was used to quantify the pooled libraries by qPCR. Sequencing of the pooled libraries was done on an Illumina NextSeq 500, with clustering at 0.6-1.1 pM. In the authors' own workflow: TCR data were analyzed using immunoSEQ ANALYZER and the R LymphoSeq package. A rearrangement efficiency score was calculated as productive divided by the sum of productive and non-productive CDR3 sequences. Clonality was measured with the Gini coefficient and diversity with the Renyi index at alpha=1, compared pairwise between timepoints within each patient. In LymphoSeq, clonal relatedness was computed using an edit distance of 3, and repertoire similarity was computed using the Bhattacharyya coefficient. Linear discriminant analysis on week-3 changes in clonality and diversity was built with the R MASS and caret packages to classify response. Not all clones reach the TCRdb copy of this immuneACCESS table, which keeps in-frame sequences only. Checked studies attribute under half of the gap to unresolved V genes and leave the rest unexplained. V and J calls and clone size are as listed in that table; D and trimming were resolved from the DNA. This sample has 7,000 or so clones in its table, and roughly four fifths of those were observed once. The ten largest account for 16% of the sample.

This material consisted of blood, taken from a patient treated with checkpoint blockade. The receptor chain draws on TRBV19 and TRBJ2-7; too little of a D gene remains to name it. This TCR derives from a human donor with melanoma. The CDR3 protein: CASSTSLDPFSYEQYF. The nucleotide sequence is given as TGTGCCAGTAGTACGAGCTTGGATCCGTTCTCCTACGAGCAGTACTTC.